The source of this T cell receptor beta chain is a study of blood T cell repertoires in COVID-19. Study in general: The analysed material was cDNA or gDNA that came from T cells, B-cell-depleted T cells, or PBMCs.

This CDR3 spans 13 amino acids. The germline V gene encodes CDR1 SNHLY and CDR2 FYNNEI. The V end was cut by 4 bases, the J end by 1 base, with 7 bases between. Here immunoSEQ multiplex PCR was the method, and the copy in TCRdb shows in-frame clones only, minus some. The repertoire holds approximately 180,000 clones, with roughly 89% as singletons. Material: PBMCs or T cells enriched from blood (not recorded which). The chain carries TRBV2 and TRBJ1-1; D gene uncertain. The origin of this receptor is a woman between 40 and 55 years old with acute COVID-19. CDR3 in DNA: TGTGCCAGCAGTGTTTCTAGGAACACTGAAGCTTTCTTT. Translated: CASSVSRNTEAFF.